What follows describes a single T cell receptor (beta chain). Its antigen is undetermined. Different DNA sequences within this sample yield the same CDR3. This record comes from a study of OX40 agonist ivuxolimab in advanced cancers. Study information: Patients undergoing dose escalation presented with hepatocellular carcinoma, melanoma, renal cell or head and neck cancer. Findings of the study overall: At 0.1-3.0 mg/kg, partial responders had clonal expansion among the lowest observed.

V lost 0 bases and J 2 bases, leaving 6 bases between the germline ends. The CDR3 totals 13 residues. CDR1 and CDR2 (germline): SGDLS, YYNGEE. The data were produced by immunoSEQ multiplex PCR, yet TCRdb's version contains in-frame clones alone and is incomplete. The table lists 80,000 to 100,000 clones, 85% to 95% of them singletons. Here the sequenced sample was CD4+ or CD8+ T cells sorted from blood, taken in a trial of the OX40 agonist ivuxolimab. This clonotype originated in an adult with an advanced solid tumor such as melanoma, head and neck, liver or kidney cancer. V is TRBV9 and J is TRBJ2-7; D is undetermined. DNA for the CDR3: TGTGCCAGCAGCGTAGGAACAGCCTACGAGCAGTACTTC. Encoded protein: CASSVGTAYEQYF.